This T cell receptor (beta chain) was identified during a study of blood T cells in healthy people across ages. This clonotype was found a few times. Extractions gave at least 5.5 micrograms of total RNA per sample. Germline loops: CDR1 SGDLS, CDR2 YYNGEE. This CDR3 spans 15 amino acids. With 0 bases removed from V and 2 bases from J, the gap between germline ends came to 10 bases. A second about 6 to 11 cycle PCR used barcoded and J-beta primers. Each cDNA molecule, via a template-switch adaptor with 12 random nucleotides, was tagged. Via MiXCR, TCRdb re-called the 5' RACE reads, giving one row per CDR3 protein. The sample shows 1.5 million to 2 million distinct CDR3 sequences, roughly 28% of them seen only once.

What was sequenced was blood. This TCR was sampled from a woman aged 25 to 39 in good health. The chain has TRBV9 and TRBJ2-3; possibly TRBD2 for D (6 bases). The CDR3 nucleotides are TGTGCCAGCAGCGTAGCGGGCGGGAACACAGATACGCAGTATTTT. This codes for CASSVAGGNTDTQYF.